This T cell receptor beta chain was obtained from a study of CD8 T cells in ankylosing spondylitis. V gave up 0 bases and J gave up 4 bases, with 11 bases separating them. CDR3 length: 15 residues. Germline lookup yields CDR1 LGHNA and CDR2 YNFKEQ. Points from the study as a whole: Reportedly, matched ankylosing spondylitis synovial fluid was significantly enriched for disease-linked clones.

TCRdb fed the 5' RACE reads into MiXCR, producing one record per CDR3 protein. This sample has 40,000 or so distinct CDR3 sequences; around 10% occur once, and the top ten carry roughly 16%. This clonotype was seen repeatedly, ten times or more. Its antigen is not known. The rearrangement links TRBV4-2 to TRBJ2-3; D is ambiguous. The receptor was derived from a male donor with ankylosing spondylitis or in good health (not recorded which). The sequenced material came from blood, either unsorted or a sorted T cell fraction (not recorded which). The CDR3 region has the DNA TGTGCCAGCAGCCAAGATCCCCTTGGTCCAGATACGCAGTATTTT. It encodes CASSQDPLGPDTQYF.